The next 20 T cell receptor beta chains were all read from a single sample in a study of CD8 T cells in ankylosing spondylitis (dated by TCRdb to about 2017). The library was produced with 5' RACE. The sequencer was an Illumina HiSeq 2500. TCRdb trimmed the raw reads at Q25, called clones with MiXCR and kept productive beta chains. Rows are combined by CDR3 protein, so each entry shows the most common genes and DNA. The sample table contains a few hundred thousand distinct CDR3 sequences; only one count was recorded for around 20% of them. About 3.5% of the sample is in the top ten clones. The sequenced material came from blood, either unsorted or a sorted T cell fraction (not recorded which). Receptor source: a female donor with ankylosing spondylitis or in good health (not recorded which).

This clonotype was seen only a few times. J is TRBJ2-2 and V is TRBV6-2 or TRBV6-3; D call uncertain. Trimming stripped 6 bases from V and 7 bases from J, with 12 bases between. Germline V gene lookup returns CDR1 MNHEY and CDR2 SVGEGT. This CDR3 is 13 amino acids long. CDR3 DNA sequence: TGTGCCAGCAGCCAGGTGGTTGACGGGGAGCTGTTTTTT. Encoded protein: CASSQVVDGELFF.

This clonotype was picked up a small number of times. The chain combines TRBV29-1 with TRBJ1-4, with a tentative D call TRBD1 (5 bases). This CDR3 region has 17 residues. Germline V gene lookup returns CDR1 SQVTM and CDR2 ANQGSEA. The V and J ends lost 5 bases and 3 bases respectively, with 22 bases between them. This CDR3 reads CSVLGARSSLANEKLFF. The CDR3, as DNA: TGCAGCGTTTTAGGGGCGCGGTCCAGTCTAGCTAATGAAAAACTGTTTTTT.

The chain carries TRBV4-2 and TRBJ1-1; 7 bases fit TRBD1. The CDR3 runs 15 residues. V lost 0 bases, J lost 8 bases, and 9 bases stayed unmatched. Germline lookup yields CDR1 LGHNA and CDR2 YNFKEQ. CDR3 sequence reads: CASSQDSGGGEEAFF. The CDR3, as DNA: TGTGCCAGCAGCCAAGATTCAGGAGGGGGCGAAGAAGCTTTCTTT.

This clonotype was counted ten times or more. The rearrangement links TRBV29-1 to TRBJ2-5, with D possibly TRBD2 on 7 matching bases. The CDR3 runs to 15 residues. Trimming removed 3 bases at V and 0 bases at J, with 14 bases between. Per germline, CDR1 SQVTM and CDR2 ANQGSEA. The CDR3 DNA sequence: TGCAGCGTTGATCTTGGGGGGGCGAACCAAGAGACCCAGTACTTC. Protein product: CSVDLGGANQETQYF.

This clonotype was picked up a small number of times. J is TRBJ1-5 and V is TRBV10-3; weak D call: TRBD1 (5 bases). CDR1 ENHRY and CDR2 SYGVKD come from the germline V gene. Trimming left V 4 bases short and J 0 bases short, with 10 bases between. The CDR3 consists of 15 residues. CDR3 DNA sequence: TGTGCCATCAGTGCAGGGAAACTTAGCAATCAGCCCCAGCATTTT. This translates into CAISAGKLSNQPQHF.

This clonotype was recorded a few times. The J gene is TRBJ2-6, the V gene TRBV10-3, with D maybe TRBD1 (5 bases). The CDR3 sequence is 17 residues long. Germline values: CDR1 ENHRY, CDR2 SYGVKD. The V gene lost 8 bases and the J gene lost 0 bases, with 17 bases spanning the gap. This CDR3 is CAIALGVLSSGANVLTF. CDR3 DNA: TGTGCCATCGCCCTAGGGGTTTTGAGCTCTGGGGCCAACGTCCTGACTTTC.

V usage is TRBV5-4 and J usage is TRBJ1-2; D uncertain. Germline loops: CDR1 SGHNT, CDR2 YYREEE (reference sequence). With 1 base removed from V and 3 bases from J, the gap between germline ends came to 10 bases. This CDR3 contains 14 residues. The DNA for the CDR3 is TGTGCCAGCAGCTTGCGGGGTTCTGACTATGGCTACACCTTC. Translating it yields CASSLRGSDYGYTF. Filled out from reference TRBV5-4 and TRBJ1-2, the complete variable domain reads ETGVTQSPTHLIKTRGQQVTLRCSSQSGHNTVSWYQQALGQGPQFIFQYYREEENGRGNFPPRFSGLQFPNYSSELNVNALELDDSALYLCASSLRGSDYGYTFGSGTRLTVV.

The V call is TRBV5-1, the J call TRBJ2-7, with D unclear. Trimming took off 0 bases at V and 0 bases at J, with 13 bases between the two ends. Germline V CDR1 and CDR2: SGHRS, YFSETQ. The CDR3 spans 16 residues. CDR3 amino acids: CASSLAGPAVSYEQYF. The CDR3 DNA reads TGCGCCAGCAGCTTGGCCGGGCCAGCCGTCTCCTACGAGCAGTACTTC.

J is TRBJ1-5 and V is TRBV6-5; 11 nucleotides agree with TRBD1. V was pared by 7 bases and J by 4 bases, with 6 bases of the junction left unmatched. The CDR3 contains 15 residues. Germline CDR1 and CDR2: MNHEY and SVGAGI. DNA of the CDR3: TGTGCCAGCACCTTGGACAGGGGGCCAAATCAGCCCCAGCATTTT. Its translation: CASTLDRGPNQPQHF.

This clonotype came up a few times. This sequence joins TRBV5-1 and TRBJ2-7; 10 bases map to TRBD2. The CDR3 runs to 14 residues. Germline lookup yields CDR1 SGHRS and CDR2 YFSETQ. V shed 4 bases and J 5 bases; nucleotides not matched to a gene: 6. CDR3 region: CASSLDSGRNEQYF. DNA of the CDR3: TGCGCCAGCAGCCTTGATAGCGGGAGGAACGAGCAGTACTTC.

In this sample, this clonotype turned up many times. The chain links TRBV10-3 to TRBJ2-1, with D unclear. Germline V gene sequence: CDR1 ENHRY, CDR2 SYGVKD. CDR3 length: 17 amino acids. The ends were cut back, 0 bases at V and 5 bases at J, with 17 bases in the middle. Here the CDR3 reads CAISESVVSRKNNEQFF. The DNA for the CDR3 is TGTGCCATCAGTGAGTCCGTCGTCAGCCGGAAGAACAATGAGCAGTTCTTC.

This chain joins TRBV7-2 and TRBJ1-5; the D is unclear. Germline-derived CDR1 and CDR2 are SGHTA and FQGNSA. This CDR3 is 14 amino acids long. V shed 1 base and J shed 5 bases, with 9 bases lying between them. This CDR3 reads CASSLEFMDQPQHF. Written as DNA, the CDR3 is TGTGCCAGCAGCTTAGAATTCATGGATCAGCCCCAGCATTTT.

V gene TRBV11-2 combines with J gene TRBJ2-3, with 12 bases matching TRBD2. Losses at the gene ends were 0 bases for V and 6 bases for J; bases not matched to a gene: 4. Germline V gives CDR1 SGHAT, CDR2 FQNNGV. The CDR3 is made up of 16 amino acids. The CDR3: CASSLEVLAGGDTQYF. In DNA form, the CDR3 reads TGTGCCAGCAGCTTAGAGGTGCTAGCGGGAGGGGATACGCAGTATTTT.

In this sample, this clonotype turned up many times. The chain employs TRBV12-3 or TRBV12-4 and TRBJ2-1, with TRBD2 matching 13 bases. V was clipped by 5 bases and J by 5 bases; unmatched bases: 9. The CDR3 loop spans 17 amino acids. The CDR3 DNA follows: TGTGCCAGCAGTCTCAAAGGACTAGCGGGAGCCCACAATGAGCAGTTCTTC. Protein product: CASSLKGLAGAHNEQFF.

This clonotype was seen at least ten times. This chain uses TRBV10-1 with TRBJ2-2; D ambiguous. Deletions cut 3 bases from V and 5 bases from J, with 7 bases between. From germline, CDR1 is WNHNN and CDR2 SYGVQD (reference sequence). This CDR3 spans 13 amino acids. For the CDR3, the DNA is TGCGCCAGCAGTGATCTGGGAACCGGGGAGCTGTTTTTT. It is translated as CASSDLGTGELFF.

This clonotype was observed a few times. V gene TRBV20-1 combines with J gene TRBJ1-3; D is unresolved. The V gene lost 1 base and the J gene lost 4 bases, with 8 bases spanning the gap. Germline assignment: CDR1 DFQATT and CDR2 SNEGSKA (reference sequence). The CDR3 consists of 13 residues. The CDR3 DNA reads TGCAGTGCTAGAGTCCTTACAGGAAACACCATATATTTT. Translation gives CSARVLTGNTIYF.

This clonotype has just a few counts. V and J are TRBV7-2 and TRBJ2-5; the D is unclear. CDR3 length: 10 residues. V shed 1 base and J shed 6 bases, with 0 bases lying between them. Germline CDR1 is SGHTA and CDR2 is FQGNSA. For the CDR3, the DNA is TGTGCCAGCAGCTTAGAGACCCAGTACTTC. The encoded protein is CASSLETQYF.

This clonotype appeared many times. The chain has TRBV20-1 and TRBJ2-3, with unresolved D. Trimming shortened V by 0 bases and J by 0 bases, and 10 bases separated the two germline ends. This CDR3 comprises 15 residues. Germline CDR1 and CDR2: DFQATT and SNEGSKA (reference sequence). CDR3 nucleotide sequence: TGCAGTGCTAGAGATGGACGGCCTAGCACAGATACGCAGTATTTT. The encoded protein is CSARDGRPSTDTQYF.

This clonotype was observed a handful of times. This chain uses TRBV12-3 or TRBV12-4 with TRBJ2-3, with D unresolved. This CDR3 is built from 16 residues. V was cut by 3 bases and J by 6 bases, with 19 bases left in between. The CDR3 spells CASSLGQTPVRDTQYF. The CDR3 DNA is TGTGCCAGCAGTTTGGGCCAGACCCCAGTTCGGGATACGCAGTATTTT.

This clonotype was detected only a few times. V usage is TRBV4-3 and J usage is TRBJ2-5; D remains ambiguous. Germline CDR1 reads LGHNA; CDR2 reads YSLEER. The CDR3 consists of 13 residues. V lost 2 bases and J 5 bases, leaving 9 bases between the germline ends. The CDR3 sequence is CASSQNFGETQYF. The CDR3 DNA is TGCGCCAGCAGCCAAAACTTTGGGGAGACCCAGTACTTC.